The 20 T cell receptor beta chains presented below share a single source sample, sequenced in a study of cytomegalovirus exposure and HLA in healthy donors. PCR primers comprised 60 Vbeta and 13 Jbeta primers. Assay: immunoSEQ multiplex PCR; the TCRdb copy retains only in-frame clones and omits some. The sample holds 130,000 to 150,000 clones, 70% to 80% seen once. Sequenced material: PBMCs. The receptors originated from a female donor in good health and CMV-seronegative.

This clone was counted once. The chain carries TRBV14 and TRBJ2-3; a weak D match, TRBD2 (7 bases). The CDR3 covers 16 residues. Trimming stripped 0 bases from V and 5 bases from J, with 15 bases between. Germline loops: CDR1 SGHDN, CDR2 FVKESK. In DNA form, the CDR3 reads TGTGCCAGCAGCCAAGATTCGGTGGGGGGGCGAGATACGCAGTATTTT. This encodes CASSQDSVGGRDTQYF.

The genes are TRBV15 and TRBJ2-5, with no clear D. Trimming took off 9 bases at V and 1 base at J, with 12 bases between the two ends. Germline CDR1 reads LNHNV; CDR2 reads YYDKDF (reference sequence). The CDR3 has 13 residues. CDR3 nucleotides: TGTGCCACAGCCGGCAGGATCCAAGAGACCCAGTACTTC. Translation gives CATAGRIQETQYF.

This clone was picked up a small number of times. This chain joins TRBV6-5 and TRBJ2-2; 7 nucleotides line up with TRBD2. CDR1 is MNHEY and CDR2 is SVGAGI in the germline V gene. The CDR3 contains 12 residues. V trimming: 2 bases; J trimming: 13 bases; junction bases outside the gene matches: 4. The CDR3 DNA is TGTGCCAGCAGTTACGGGGAGGGAGGGCTGTTTTTT. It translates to CASSYGEGGLFF.

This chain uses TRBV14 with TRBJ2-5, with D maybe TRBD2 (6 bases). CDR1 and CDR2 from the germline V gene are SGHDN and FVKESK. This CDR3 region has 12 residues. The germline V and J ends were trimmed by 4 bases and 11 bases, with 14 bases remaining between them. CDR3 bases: TGTGCCAGCAGCCCCGAGGGACTTTTTCAGTACTTC. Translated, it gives CASSPEGLFQYF.

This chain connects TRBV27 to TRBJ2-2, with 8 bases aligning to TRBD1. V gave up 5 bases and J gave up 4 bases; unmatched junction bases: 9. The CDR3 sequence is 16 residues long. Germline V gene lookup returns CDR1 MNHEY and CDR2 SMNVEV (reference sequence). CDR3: CASSPLDRVGTGELFF. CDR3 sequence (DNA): TGTGCCAGCAGTCCCCTGGACAGGGTAGGCACCGGGGAGCTGTTTTTT.

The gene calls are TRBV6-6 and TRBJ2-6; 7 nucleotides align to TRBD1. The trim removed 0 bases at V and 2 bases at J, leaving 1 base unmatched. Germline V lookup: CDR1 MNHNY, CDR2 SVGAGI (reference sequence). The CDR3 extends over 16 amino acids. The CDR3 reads CASSYSGQPGANVLTF. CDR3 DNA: TGTGCCAGCAGTTACTCGGGACAGCCTGGGGCCAACGTCCTGACTTTC.

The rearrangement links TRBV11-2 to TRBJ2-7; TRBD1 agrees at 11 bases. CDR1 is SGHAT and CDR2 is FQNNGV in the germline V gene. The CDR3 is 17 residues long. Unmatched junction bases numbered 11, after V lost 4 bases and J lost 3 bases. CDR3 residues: CASSSRDTGTGGYEQYF. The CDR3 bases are TGTGCCAGCAGCTCGCGGGACACCGGGACAGGGGGCTACGAGCAGTACTTC.

As DNA, the CDR3 is TGTGCCAGCAGCCGTGGGGGACTAGCGGGAGGGTACGAGCAGTACTTC. It specifies CASSRGGLAGGYEQYF. V usage is TRBV5-4 and J usage is TRBJ2-7; TRBD2 agrees at 16 bases. After removal of 4 bases from V and 4 bases from J, the junction contained 5 bases not matched to a gene. CDR1 SGHNT and CDR2 YYREEE come from the germline V gene (reference sequence). The CDR3 is 16 amino acids.

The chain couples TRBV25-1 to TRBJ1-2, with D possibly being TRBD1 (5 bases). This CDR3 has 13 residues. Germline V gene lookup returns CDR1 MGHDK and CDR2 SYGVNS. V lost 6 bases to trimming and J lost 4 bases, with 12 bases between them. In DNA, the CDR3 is TGTGCCAGCAGCCCCTCAGGGTCCTATGGCTACACCTTC. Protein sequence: CASSPSGSYGYTF.

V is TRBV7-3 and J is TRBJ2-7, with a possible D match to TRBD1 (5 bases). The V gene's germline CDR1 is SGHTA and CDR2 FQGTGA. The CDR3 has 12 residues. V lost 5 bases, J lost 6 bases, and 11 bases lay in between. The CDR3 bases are TGTGCCAGCAGCGCCCAGGGTGGCGAGCAGTACTTC. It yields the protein CASSAQGGEQYF.

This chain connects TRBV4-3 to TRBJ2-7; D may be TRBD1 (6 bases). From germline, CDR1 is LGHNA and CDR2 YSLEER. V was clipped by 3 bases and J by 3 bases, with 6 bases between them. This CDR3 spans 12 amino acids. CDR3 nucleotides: TGCGCCAGCAGCCAGGACAGCTACGAGCAGTACTTC. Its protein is CASSQDSYEQYF.

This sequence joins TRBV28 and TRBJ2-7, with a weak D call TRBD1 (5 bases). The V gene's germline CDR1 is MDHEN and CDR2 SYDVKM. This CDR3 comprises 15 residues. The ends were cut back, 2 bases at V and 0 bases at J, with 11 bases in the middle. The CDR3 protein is CASSLAQGSSYEQYF. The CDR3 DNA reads TGTGCCAGCAGTTTAGCGCAGGGTTCCTCCTACGAGCAGTACTTC.

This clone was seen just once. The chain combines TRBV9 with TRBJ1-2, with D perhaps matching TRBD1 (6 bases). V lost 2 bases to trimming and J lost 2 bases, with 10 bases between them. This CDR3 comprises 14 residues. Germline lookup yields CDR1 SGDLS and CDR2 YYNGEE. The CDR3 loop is CASSVGTSNYGYTF. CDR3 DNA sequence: TGTGCCAGCAGCGTCGGGACATCGAACTATGGCTACACCTTC.

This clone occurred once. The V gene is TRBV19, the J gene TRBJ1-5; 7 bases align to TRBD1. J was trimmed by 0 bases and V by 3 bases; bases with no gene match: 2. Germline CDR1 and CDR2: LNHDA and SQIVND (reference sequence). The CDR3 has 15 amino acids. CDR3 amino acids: CASSMGQNSNQPQHF. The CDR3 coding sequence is TGTGCCAGTAGTATGGGACAGAATAGCAATCAGCCCCAGCATTTT.

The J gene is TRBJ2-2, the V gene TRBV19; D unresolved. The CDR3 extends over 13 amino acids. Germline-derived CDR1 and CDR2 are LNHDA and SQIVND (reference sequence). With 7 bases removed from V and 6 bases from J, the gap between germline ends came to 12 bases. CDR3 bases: TGTGCCAGTATGTTGCAGTATTCCGGGGAGCTGTTTTTT. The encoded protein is CASMLQYSGELFF.

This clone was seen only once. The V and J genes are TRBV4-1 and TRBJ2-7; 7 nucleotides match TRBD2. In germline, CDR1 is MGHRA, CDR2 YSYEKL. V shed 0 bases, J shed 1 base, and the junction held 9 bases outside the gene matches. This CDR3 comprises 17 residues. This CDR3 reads CASSQDWGRDWSYEQYF. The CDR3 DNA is TGCGCCAGCAGCCAAGATTGGGGGAGGGACTGGTCCTACGAGCAGTACTTC.

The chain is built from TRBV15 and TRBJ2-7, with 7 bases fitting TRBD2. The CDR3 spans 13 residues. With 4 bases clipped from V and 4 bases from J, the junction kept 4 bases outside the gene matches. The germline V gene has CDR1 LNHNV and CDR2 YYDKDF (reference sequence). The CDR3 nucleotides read TGTGCCACCAGCATCCGGCGGGGGTACGAGCAGTACTTC. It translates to CATSIRRGYEQYF. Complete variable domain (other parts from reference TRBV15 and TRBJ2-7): DAMVIQNPRYQVTQFGKPVTLSCSQTLNHNVMYWYQQKSSQAPKLLFHYYDKDFNNEADTPDNFQSRRPNTSFCFLDIRSPGLGDTAMYLCATSIRRGYEQYFGPGTRLTVT.

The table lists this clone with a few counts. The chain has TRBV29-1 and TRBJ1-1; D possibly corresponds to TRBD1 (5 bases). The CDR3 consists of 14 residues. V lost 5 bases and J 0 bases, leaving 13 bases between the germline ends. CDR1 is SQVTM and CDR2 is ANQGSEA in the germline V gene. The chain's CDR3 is CSVRGNLVNTEAFF. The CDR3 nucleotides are TGCAGCGTTCGGGGGAATTTGGTGAACACTGAAGCTTTCTTT. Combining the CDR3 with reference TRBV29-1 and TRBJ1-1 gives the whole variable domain SAVISQKPSRDICQRGTSLTIQCQVDSQVTMMFWYRQQPGQSLTLIATANQGSEATYESGFVIDKFPISRPNLTFSTLTVSNMSPEDSSIYLCSVRGNLVNTEAFFGQGTRLTVV.

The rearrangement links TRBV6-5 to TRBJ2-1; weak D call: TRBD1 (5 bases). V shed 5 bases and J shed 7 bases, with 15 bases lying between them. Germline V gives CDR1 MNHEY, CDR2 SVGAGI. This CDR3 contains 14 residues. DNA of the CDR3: TGTGCCAGCAGTCAGGACATCGTCCCGAATGAGCAGTTCTTC. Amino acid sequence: CASSQDIVPNEQFF.

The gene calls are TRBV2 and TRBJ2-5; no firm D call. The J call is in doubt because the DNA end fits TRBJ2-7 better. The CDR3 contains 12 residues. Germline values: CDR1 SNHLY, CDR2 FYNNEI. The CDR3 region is CASRPHLYEQYF. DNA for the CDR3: TGTGCCAGCAGGCCTCACCTGTACGAGCAGTACTTC.